By frequency in the sample, the clone carrying this TCR beta chain is medium-sized. The antigen remains undetermined. This entry belongs to a study of T-cell reconstitution after alpha-beta-depleted transplantation in children. General observations from the study: T-cell numbers and diversity one year post-transplant derived largely from freshly generated T cells. Day-60 TCRbeta diversity that was high in some patients was derived from surviving recipient T cells and thymic progenitors.

The TCRbeta library incorporated unique molecular identifiers. TCRdb ran MiXCR on the PCR reads and lists one entry per CDR3 protein. The repertoire holds around 4,200 distinct CDR3 sequences, with 15% to 20% as singletons. V was trimmed by 1 base and J by 1 base, leaving 10 bases between them. Germline-derived CDR1 and CDR2 are SGHVS and FQNEAQ. CDR3 length: 15 amino acids. The source material was PBMCs, mostly from graft donor cells, sampled 180 days after TCRalphabeta/CD19-depleted stem cell transplant. The chain joins TRBV7-8 to TRBJ1-1; perhaps TRBD1 as D (6 bases). This sequence was found in a male patient between 2 and 10 years old who had a stem cell transplant for acute lymphoblastic leukemia, so the T cells may come from the graft donor. CDR3 coding DNA: TGTGCCAGCAGCTTAGGATTACAGGGGAACACTGAAGCTTTCTTT. Translation: CASSLGLQGNTEAFF.